This T cell receptor (beta chain) was observed in a study of regulatory T cells in long-lasting Graves disease. In the study overall: The definition of persistent Graves' disease was over 5 years of antithyroid drugs with positive TSH receptor antibodies.

Library construction for TCR beta used iRepertoire HTBI primers and Arm-PCR of CDR3 regions. TCRdb used MiXCR to reprocess the multiplex PCR reads, holding one entry per CDR3 protein. The sample records 310,000 or so distinct CDR3 sequences, roughly 21% being singletons. As for this clonotype: The junction departs from germline at one end; a sequencing error may be responsible.

Noted time point: persistent/refractory GD, antithyroid drugs over 5 years with positive TRAb. RNA isolated from PBMCs was used to make the TCR library. An approximately 9-milliliter sample of peripheral blood was drawn into EDTA tubes. The specimen was peripheral blood mononuclear cells (PBMCs), collected when the disease was refractory, from a patient treated with antithyroid drugs. The TCR originated in a female donor with Graves disease.

The CDR3 DNA reads TGCGCCAGGAGCCCCGGGACTAGCGGGTATTACGAGCAGTACTTC. This gives the protein CARSPGTSGYYEQYF. The genes are TRBV4-3 and TRBJ2-7; 12 bases line up with TRBD2. CDR3 size: 15 residues. The germline CDR1 and CDR2 sequences are LGHNA and YSLEER.